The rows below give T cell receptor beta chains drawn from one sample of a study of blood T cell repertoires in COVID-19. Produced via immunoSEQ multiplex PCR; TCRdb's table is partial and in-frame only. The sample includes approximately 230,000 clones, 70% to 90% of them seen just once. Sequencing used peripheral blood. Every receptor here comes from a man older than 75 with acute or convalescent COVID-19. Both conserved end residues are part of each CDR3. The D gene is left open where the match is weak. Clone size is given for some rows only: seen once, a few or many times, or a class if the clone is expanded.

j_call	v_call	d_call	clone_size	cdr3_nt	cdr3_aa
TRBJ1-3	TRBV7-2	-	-	TGTGCCAGCGCCGGGGTCCCTGGAAACACCATATATTTT	CASAGVPGNTIYF
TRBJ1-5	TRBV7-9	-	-	TGTGCCAGCAGCTCCGGCGGGGGGACGTATCAGCCCCAGCATTTT	CASSSGGGTYQPQHF
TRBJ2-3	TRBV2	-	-	TGTGCCAGAGGGGCGGCTAGCACAGATACGCAGTATTTT	CARGAASTDTQYF
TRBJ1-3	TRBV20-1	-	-	TGCAGTGCTAGCCTTGGAAACACCATATATTTT	CSASLGNTIYF
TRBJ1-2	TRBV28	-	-	TGTGCCAGCAGTTCCTACAGGGTTGTGGGCTACACCTTC	CASSSYRVVGYTF
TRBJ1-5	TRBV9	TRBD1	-	TGTGCCAGCAGCGTAAGGGACAGGGGTAGCAATCAGCCCCAGCATTTT	CASSVRDRGSNQPQHF
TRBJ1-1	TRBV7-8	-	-	TGTGCCAGCAGCTTCTCGGGGGGTGGCACTGAAGCTTTCTTT	CASSFSGGGTEAFF
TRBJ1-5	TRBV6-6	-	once	TGTGCCAGCAGTTCTCAGGGGAAGGATCAGCCCCAGCATTTT	CASSSQGKDQPQHF
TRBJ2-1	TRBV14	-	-	TGTGCCAGCAGTAACATGAATGAGCAGTTCTTC	CASSNMNEQFF
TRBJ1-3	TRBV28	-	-	TGTGCCAGCAGTCCGGCAGGGACTGCATACTCTGGAAACACCATATATTTT	CASSPAGTAYSGNTIYF
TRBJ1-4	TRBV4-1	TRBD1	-	TGCGCCAGCAGCCATGCCGGGACAGGGAATGAAAAACTGTTTTTT	CASSHAGTGNEKLFF
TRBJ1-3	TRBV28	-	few	TGTGCCAGCAGTTTCCCAGGACAGATCTTCTCTGGAAACACCATATATTTT	CASSFPGQIFSGNTIYF
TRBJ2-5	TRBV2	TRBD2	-	TGTGCCAGCAGGTCGAGCGGGGGTGAGACCCAGTACTTC	CASRSSGGETQYF
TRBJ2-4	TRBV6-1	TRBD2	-	TGTGCCAGCAGTGCCGGGACTAGCGGGAGTCAAAACATTCAGTACTTC	CASSAGTSGSQNIQYF
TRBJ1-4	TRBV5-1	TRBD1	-	TGCGCCAGCAGCTCGGACAGGGGGGACAATGAAAAACTGTTTTTT	CASSSDRGDNEKLFF
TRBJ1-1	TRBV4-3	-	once	TGCGCCAGCAGCCAAGATAAAACCATAAAGCGGACTGAAGCTTTCTTT	CASSQDKTIKRTEAFF
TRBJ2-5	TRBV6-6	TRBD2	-	TGTGCCAGCAGTTACACCACTAGCGGGCAAGAGACCCAGTACTTC	CASSYTTSGQETQYF
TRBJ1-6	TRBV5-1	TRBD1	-	TGCGCCAGCAGCTTGGAAGGGGGCCTTAATTCACCCCTCCACTTT	CASSLEGGLNSPLHF
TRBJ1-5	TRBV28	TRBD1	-	TGTGCCAGCAGGGACAGGGGGCAGATTCAGCCCCAGCATTTT	CASRDRGQIQPQHF
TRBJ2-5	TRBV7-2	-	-	TGTGCCAGCAGCTTAGACGCGGGCGTAGAGACCCAGTACTTC	CASSLDAGVETQYF
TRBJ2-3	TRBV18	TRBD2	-	TGTGCCAGCTCACCACGCCCTGGGACTAGCGGGGGCACAGATACGCAGTATTTT	CASSPRPGTSGGTDTQYF
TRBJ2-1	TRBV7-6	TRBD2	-	TGTGCCAGCAGCTCCCCGACTAGCGGGCCAACAACTTCCTACAATGAGCAGTTCTTC	CASSSPTSGPTTSYNEQFF
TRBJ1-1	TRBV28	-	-	TGTGCCAGCAGCTTGGACAGTCTCGGAGCTTTCTTT	CASSLDSLGAFF
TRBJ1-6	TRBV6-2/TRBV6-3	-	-	TGTGCCAGCAGTTATTTACGGGAAAATTCACCCCTCCACTTT	CASSYLRENSPLHF
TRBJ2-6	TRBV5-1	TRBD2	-	TGCGCCAGCACCCCTAGCGGGGGGGCCCGGGCTGGGGCCAACGTCCTGACTTTC	CASTPSGGARAGANVLTF
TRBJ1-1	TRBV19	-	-	TGTGCCAGTAGTACCTCAGTGAACACTGAAGCTTTCTTT	CASSTSVNTEAFF
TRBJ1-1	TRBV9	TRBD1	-	TGTGCCAGCAGCCCCGAGGGACAGGAGAACACTGAAGCTTTCTTT	CASSPEGQENTEAFF
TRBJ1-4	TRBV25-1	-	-	TGTGCCAGCAGTGAATATTCGGAAAAACTGTTTTTT	CASSEYSEKLFF
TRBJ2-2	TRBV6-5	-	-	TGTGCCGGCACAGGGTTCAACACCGGGGAGCTGTTTTTT	CAGTGFNTGELFF
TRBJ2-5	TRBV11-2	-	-	TGTGCCAGCAGCTTTACTCAGGGAATCCAGTACTTC	CASSFTQGIQYF
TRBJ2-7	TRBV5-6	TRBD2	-	TGTGCCAGCAGCTTGCTCCGGACTAGCGGCTACGAGCAGTACTTC	CASSLLRTSGYEQYF